Following are 5 T cell receptor beta chains from one sample sequenced in a study of blood T cells in healthy people across ages. Sample-barcoded 5' priming and a J-beta primer mix drove a second PCR of about 7 to 12 cycles. TCRdb used MiXCR to reprocess the 5' RACE reads, holding one entry per CDR3 protein. The data contain about 800,000 distinct CDR3 sequences, 58% of them singletons. Sequencing was done on a sample of blood. These receptors were taken from a young man in good health.

CDR3 loop: CSARKRDAYNEQFF. The CDR3 nucleotides are TGCAGTGCTAGAAAGCGAGATGCCTACAATGAGCAGTTCTTC. The chain is built from TRBV20-1 and TRBJ2-1; D not certain. The germline V gene encodes CDR1 DFQATT and CDR2 SNEGSKA (reference sequence). V was shortened by 2 bases and J by 2 bases, with 10 bases between the two germline ends. The CDR3 has 14 residues.

This chain links TRBV9 with TRBJ2-3; 8 bases fit TRBD2. Germline lookup yields CDR1 SGDLS and CDR2 YYNGEE. J lost 2 bases, V lost 3 bases, and 5 bases had no gene match. CDR3 length: 15 amino acids. The CDR3 is CASSAGGEDTDTQYF. DNA for the CDR3: TGTGCCAGCAGCGCCGGGGGGGAGGACACAGATACGCAGTATTTT.

This clonotype appeared a single time. In nucleotides, the CDR3 is TGTGCCAGCAGTACGTGGGGGGGTTTCTCACCCCTCCACTTT. It specifies CASSTWGGFSPLHF. This chain joins TRBV12-3 or TRBV12-4 and TRBJ1-6; a possible D gene is TRBD1 (5 bases). The CDR3 loop spans 14 amino acids. Trimming left V 5 bases short and J 10 bases short, with 15 bases between.

The rearrangement uses TRBV7-3 and TRBJ2-4, with TRBD2 matching over 9 bases. The J call may be in error: the DNA end matches TRBJ2-5 better. This CDR3 is built from 15 residues. CDR1 and CDR2 (germline): SGHTA, FQGTGA. DNA for the CDR3: TGTGCCAGCAGCGCAGCAAATAGCGGGAGTGAGACCCAGTACTTC. It translates to CASSAANSGSETQYF.

This chain links TRBV5-1 with TRBJ1-2; 8 bases agree with TRBD1. From germline, CDR1 is SGHRS and CDR2 YFSETQ. The trim removed 0 bases at V and 5 bases at J, leaving 12 bases unmatched. The CDR3 has 17 residues. The CDR3 bases are TGCGCCAGCAGCTTGGGTTCGTGGACAGGGAAGTTGTATGGCTACACCTTC. This codes for CASSLGSWTGKLYGYTF.